This T cell receptor beta chain is from a study of kidney transplant recipient with SARS-CoV-2 infection. TCRdb re-derived calls from the reads in MiXCR, one entry per CDR3 protein. The data show fewer than 250,000 distinct CDR3 sequences, roughly 26% seen once. Trimming left V 8 bases short and J 7 bases short, with 20 bases between. There are 15 residues in the CDR3. This clonotype is labeled large. Specimen: a blood sample, collected at baseline and on day 111 from a kidney transplant recipient. The chain couples TRBV12-3 or TRBV12-4 to TRBJ2-2; TRBD1 or TRBD2 may be the D gene (7 bases each). The sequence came from a young adult male patient who had COVID-19 and was a kidney transplant recipient. A share of the T cells may be of graft donor origin. CDR3 loop: CASCPGGGAFGELFF. CDR3 coding DNA: TGTGCCAGCTGCCCAGGGGGGGGGGCCTTCGGGGAGCTGTTTTTT.